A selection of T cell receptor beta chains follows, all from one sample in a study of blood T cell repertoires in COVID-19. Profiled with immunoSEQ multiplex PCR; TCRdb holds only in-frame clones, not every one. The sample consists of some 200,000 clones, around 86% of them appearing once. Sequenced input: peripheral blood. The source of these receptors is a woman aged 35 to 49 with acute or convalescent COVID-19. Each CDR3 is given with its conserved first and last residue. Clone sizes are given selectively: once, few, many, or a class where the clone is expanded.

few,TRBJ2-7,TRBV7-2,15,CASSLVGTSGYEQYF
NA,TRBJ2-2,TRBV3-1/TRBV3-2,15,CASSSQGAVTGELFF
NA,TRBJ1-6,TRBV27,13,CASSRPGNSPLHF
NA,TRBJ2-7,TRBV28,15,CASSSPGRLSVEQYF
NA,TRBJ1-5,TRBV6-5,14,CASSHTEGNQPQHF
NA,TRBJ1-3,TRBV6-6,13,CASITSSGNTIYF
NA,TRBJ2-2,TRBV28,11,CASSLTGELFF
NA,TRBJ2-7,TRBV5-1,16,CASSPFKGDRGREQYF
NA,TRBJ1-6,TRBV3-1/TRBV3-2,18,CASSQVPTTQSPNSPLHF
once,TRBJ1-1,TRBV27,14,CASSSNNGGTEAFF
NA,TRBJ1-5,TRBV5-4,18,CASSFSLIRVPSIRPQHF
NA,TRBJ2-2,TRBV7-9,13,CASLAANTGELFF
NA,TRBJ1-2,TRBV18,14,CASSPQGDTYGYTF
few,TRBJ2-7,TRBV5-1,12,CASSFEAGEQYF
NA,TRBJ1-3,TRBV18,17,CASSPSTGLSSGNTIYF
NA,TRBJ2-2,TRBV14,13,CASSQVWPGELFF
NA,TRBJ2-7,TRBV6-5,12,CASSYKGDEQYF
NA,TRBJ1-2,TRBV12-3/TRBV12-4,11,CASSAGYGYTF
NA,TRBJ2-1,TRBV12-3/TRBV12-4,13,CASRKDSYNEQFF
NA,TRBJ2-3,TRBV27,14,CASGIGTSAYTQYF
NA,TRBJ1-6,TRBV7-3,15,CASSLGDRGISPLHF
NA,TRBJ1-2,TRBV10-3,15,CAISEWGGADHGYTF
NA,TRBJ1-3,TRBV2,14,CAIEKPNSGNTIYF
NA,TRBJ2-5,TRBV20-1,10,CSAARETQYF
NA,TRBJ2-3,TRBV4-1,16,CASSRQTSGATDTQYF
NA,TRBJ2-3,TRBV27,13,CASSLAGTDTQYF
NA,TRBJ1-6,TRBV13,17,CASSLGGQGAGNSPLHF
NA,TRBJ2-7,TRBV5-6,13,CASSPMGAHEQYF
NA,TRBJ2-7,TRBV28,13,CASSGGSAYEQYF
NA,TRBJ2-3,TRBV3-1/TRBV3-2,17,CASSPLALAGGRIGQYF
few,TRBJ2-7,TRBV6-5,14,CASSKPEGGDEQYF
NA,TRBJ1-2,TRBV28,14,CASSLRGLVDGYTF
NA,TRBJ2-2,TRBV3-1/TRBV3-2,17,CASSQVRGGRVSGELFF
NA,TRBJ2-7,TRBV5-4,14,CASSLGDRVYEQYF
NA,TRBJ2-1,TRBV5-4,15,CASSSRDYSYNEQFF
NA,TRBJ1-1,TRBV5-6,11,CASSLAGANFF
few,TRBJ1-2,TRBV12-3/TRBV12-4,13,CASTLGTGNGYTF
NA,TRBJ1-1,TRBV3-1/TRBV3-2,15,CASSEVLKGKTEAFF
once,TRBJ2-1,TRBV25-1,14,CASSDLSGGNEQFF
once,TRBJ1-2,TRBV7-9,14,CAATYMPSGDGYTF
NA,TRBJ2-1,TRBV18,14,CASSYQSGEDEQFF
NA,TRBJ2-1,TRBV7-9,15,CASSLLAGLYNEQFF
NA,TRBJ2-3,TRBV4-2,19,CASSQEASGGAAGTDTQYF
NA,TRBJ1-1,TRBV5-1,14,CASSLVQRQGEAFF
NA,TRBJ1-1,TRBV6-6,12,CASRLPGQVTFF
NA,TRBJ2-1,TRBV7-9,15,CASSLLAGFYNEQFF
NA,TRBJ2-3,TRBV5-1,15,CASSSSDYITDTQYF
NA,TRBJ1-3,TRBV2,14,CASSEGGTGNTIYF
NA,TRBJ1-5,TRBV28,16,CASSWSRGPWEQPQHF
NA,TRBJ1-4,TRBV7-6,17,CASSPFTGNYENEKLFF
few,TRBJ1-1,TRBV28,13,CASRGQGDTEAFF
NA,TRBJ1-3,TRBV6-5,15,CASKQGFGPGNTIYF
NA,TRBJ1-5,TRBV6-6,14,CASSLQGPNQPQHF
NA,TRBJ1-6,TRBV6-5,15,CASSYSGQGISPLHF